This paragraph reports one T cell receptor beta chain. Its antigen is as yet unknown. TCRdb fed the 5' RACE reads into MiXCR, producing one record per CDR3 protein. The sample carries around 300,000 distinct CDR3 sequences, approximately 13% recorded once. V shed 7 bases and J shed 1 base, with 8 bases lying between them. Looked up from germline, CDR1 is MDHEN and CDR2 is SYDVKM. CDR3 length: 14 amino acids. These data originate in a study of T-cell memory formation after mild COVID-19. Study at large: Largely, TCR clusters stayed within a single donor. General study findings and limits: Clones contracting day 15 to 85 were balanced CD4/CD8; later expanders leaned CD4+. Mainly in CM and EM were contracting CD4+ clones; CD8+ were in EMRA.

This TCR came from a man aged 18 to 29 who had mild COVID-19 (a few samples of this study predate the infection). Cell type and time point are not known. The sequenced sample was PBMCs or a T cell subset sorted from them (not recorded which). This chain joins TRBV28 and TRBJ2-6; D unclear. CDR3 nucleotide sequence: TGTGCCAGCAACGAGATTTCTGGGGCCAACGTCCTGACTTTC. Residues: CASNEISGANVLTF.